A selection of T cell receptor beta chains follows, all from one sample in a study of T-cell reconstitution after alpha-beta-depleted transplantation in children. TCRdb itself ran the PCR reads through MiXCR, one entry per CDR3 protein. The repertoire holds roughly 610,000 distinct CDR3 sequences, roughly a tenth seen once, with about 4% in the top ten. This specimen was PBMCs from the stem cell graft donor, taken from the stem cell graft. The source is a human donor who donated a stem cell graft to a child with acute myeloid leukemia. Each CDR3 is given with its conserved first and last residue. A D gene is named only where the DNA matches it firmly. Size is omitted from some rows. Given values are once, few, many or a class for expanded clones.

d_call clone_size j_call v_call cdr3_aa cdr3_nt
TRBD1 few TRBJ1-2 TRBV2 CASRPGTGRSNYGYTF TGTGCCAGCAGACCCGGGACAGGTAGATCTAACTATGGCTACACCTTC
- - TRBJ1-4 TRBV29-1 CSVTGASGGEKLFF TGCAGCGTCACGGGCGCTTCCGGTGGGGAAAAACTGTTTTTT
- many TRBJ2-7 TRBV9 CASSVAHNSYEQYF TGTGCCAGCAGCGTAGCCCACAACTCCTACGAGCAGTACTTC
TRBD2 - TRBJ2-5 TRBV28 CASSPSSGTPQETQYF TGTGCCAGCAGCCCTAGTAGCGGGACTCCACAAGAGACCCAGTACTTC
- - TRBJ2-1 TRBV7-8 CASSLPGPYNEQFF TGTGCCAGCAGCTTGCCAGGTCCCTACAATGAGCAGTTCTTC
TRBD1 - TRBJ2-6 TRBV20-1 CSVDRGLTGANVLTF TGCAGTGTTGACAGGGGGCTTACTGGGGCCAACGTCCTGACTTTC
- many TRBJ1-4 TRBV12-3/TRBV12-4 CASSFAGPSPNEKLFF TGTGCCAGCAGTTTCGCGGGCCCCTCGCCTAATGAAAAACTGTTTTTT
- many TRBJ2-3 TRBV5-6 CASSLGTATDTQYF TGTGCCAGCAGCCTCGGGACGGCCACAGATACGCAGTATTTT
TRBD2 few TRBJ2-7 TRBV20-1 CSASPFRGGRVYEQYF TGCAGTGCTAGCCCCTTTAGGGGCGGGAGAGTGTACGAGCAGTACTTC
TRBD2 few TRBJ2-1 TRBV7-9 CASSFMGLAGMNEQFF TGTGCCAGCAGCTTTATGGGGCTAGCGGGAATGAATGAGCAGTTCTTC
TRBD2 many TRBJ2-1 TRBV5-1 CASSLASGIGWTYEQFF TGCGCCAGCAGCTTGGCTAGCGGGATTGGATGGACATATGAGCAGTTCTTC
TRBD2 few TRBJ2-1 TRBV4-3 CASSQDRDYGGYEQFF TGCGCCAGCAGCCAAGACCGGGACTATGGAGGATATGAGCAGTTCTTC
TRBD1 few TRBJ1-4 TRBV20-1 CSASNRGRNEKLFF TGCAGTGCAAGTAACAGGGGGCGTAATGAAAAACTGTTTTTT
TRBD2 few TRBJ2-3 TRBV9 CASSQAGGASTDTQYF TGTGCCAGCAGCCAAGCGGGAGGAGCTAGCACAGATACGCAGTATTTT
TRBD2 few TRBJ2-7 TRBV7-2 CASSFPTSGGLAGVGSYEQYF TGTGCCAGCAGCTTCCCGACTTCGGGGGGACTAGCGGGAGTGGGGTCCTACGAGCAGTACTTC
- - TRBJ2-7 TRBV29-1 CSVGDPFKEQYF TGCAGCGTTGGGGACCCGTTTAAAGAGCAGTACTTC
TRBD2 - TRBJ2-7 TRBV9 CASSVEASGRFSIYEQYF TGTGCCAGCAGCGTAGAGGCTAGCGGGAGATTTTCTATCTACGAGCAGTACTTC
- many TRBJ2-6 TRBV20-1 CSARAPTSPGSSVLTF TGCAGTGCTAGAGCCCCGACGAGTCCGGGTTCTAGCGTCCTGACTTTC
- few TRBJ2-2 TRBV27 CASTVDSSDTGELFF TGTGCCAGCACCGTCGACAGTTCTGACACCGGGGAGCTGTTTTTT
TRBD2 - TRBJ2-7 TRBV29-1 CSVLAGGLYEQYF TGCAGCGTCCTAGCGGGAGGACTCTACGAGCAGTACTTC
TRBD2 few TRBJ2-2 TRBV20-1 CSARDQREGNTGELFF TGCAGTGCTAGAGATCAACGGGAGGGCAACACCGGGGAGCTGTTTTTT
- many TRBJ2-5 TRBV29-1 CSVSGGAETQYF TGCAGCGTTTCCGGGGGCGCAGAGACCCAGTACTTC
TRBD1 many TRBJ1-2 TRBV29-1 CSVVPGGDYGYTF TGCAGCGTTGTTCCAGGGGGCGACTATGGCTACACCTTC
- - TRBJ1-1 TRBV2 CASMFGENTEAFF TGTGCCAGCATGTTCGGGGAGAACACTGAAGCTTTCTTT
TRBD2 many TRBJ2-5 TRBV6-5 CASSYPGLAGEETQYF TGTGCCAGCAGTTACCCGGGACTAGCGGGGGAGGAGACCCAGTACTTC
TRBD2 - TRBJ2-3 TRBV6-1 CASSPGTSGNSRNTQYF TGTGCCAGCAGTCCCGGGACTAGCGGGAACAGCCGCAATACGCAGTATTTT
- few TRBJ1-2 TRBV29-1 CSGTDRRNGYTF TGCAGCGGGACTGACAGGAGGAATGGCTACACCTTC
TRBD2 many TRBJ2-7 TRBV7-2 CASSLARTSGRARLGEQYF TGTGCCAGCAGCTTAGCTAGGACTAGCGGGAGGGCACGGCTCGGCGAGCAGTACTTC
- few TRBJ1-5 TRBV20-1 CSARDISGQYGNQPQHF TGCAGTGCTAGAGATATCTCGGGCCAGTACGGCAATCAGCCCCAGCATTTT
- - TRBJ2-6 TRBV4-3 CASSRGIGANVLTF TGCGCCAGCAGCCGAGGGATTGGGGCCAACGTCCTGACTTTC
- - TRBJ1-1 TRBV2 CASRDRGTRTEAFF TGTGCCAGCAGGGACCGGGGGACGAGGACTGAAGCTTTCTTT
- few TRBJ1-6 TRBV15 CATSPRAGGSGNSPLHF TGTGCCACCAGCCCAAGGGCCGGGGGGAGTGGTAATTCACCCCTCCACTTT
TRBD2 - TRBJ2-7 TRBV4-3 CASSQVAGANYEQYF TGCGCCAGCAGCCAAGTAGCGGGAGCCAACTACGAGCAGTACTTC
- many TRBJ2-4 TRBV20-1 CSARESAKNIQYF TGCAGTGCTAGAGAGTCAGCCAAAAACATTCAGTACTTC
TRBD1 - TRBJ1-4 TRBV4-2 CASSQAEQGWGEKLFF TGTGCCAGCAGCCAAGCGGAACAGGGGTGGGGCGAAAAACTGTTTTTT
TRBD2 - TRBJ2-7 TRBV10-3 CAISEGLAGNEQYF TGTGCCATCAGTGAAGGCCTAGCGGGAAATGAGCAGTACTTC
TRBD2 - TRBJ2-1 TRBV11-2 CASSLELAGASSYNEQFF TGTGCCAGCAGCTTAGAACTAGCGGGAGCGAGCTCCTACAATGAGCAGTTCTTC
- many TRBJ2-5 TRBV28 CASSLYTGLGQETQYF TGTGCCAGCAGTTTATACACAGGGTTAGGCCAAGAGACCCAGTACTTC
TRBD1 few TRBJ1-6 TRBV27 CASGDRVNAPLHF TGTGCCAGCGGGGACAGGGTAAATGCACCCCTCCACTTT
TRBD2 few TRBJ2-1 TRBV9 CASSSLPAGGVNEQFF TGTGCCAGCAGCAGCCTCCCAGCGGGAGGGGTTAATGAGCAGTTCTTC
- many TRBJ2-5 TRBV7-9 CASSFGTLQETQYF TGTGCCAGCAGCTTCGGGACCTTACAAGAGACCCAGTACTTC
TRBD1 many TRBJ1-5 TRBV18 CASSDREGVYQPQHF TGTGCCAGCTCAGACAGGGAAGGGGTCTATCAGCCCCAGCATTTT
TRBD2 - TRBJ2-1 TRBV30 CAWSGLALSSSYNEQFF TGTGCCTGGAGTGGACTAGCGCTCTCTAGCTCCTACAATGAGCAGTTCTTC
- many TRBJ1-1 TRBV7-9 CASSLEAGYRAGAFF TGTGCCAGCAGCTTAGAGGCGGGTTACAGGGCCGGAGCTTTCTTT
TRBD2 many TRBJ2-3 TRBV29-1 CSVVGGRAPDTQYF TGCAGCGTTGTCGGCGGGAGGGCCCCAGATACGCAGTATTTT
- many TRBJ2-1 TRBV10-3 CAISTTQGNEQFF TGTGCCATCAGCACCACTCAGGGGAATGAGCAGTTCTTC
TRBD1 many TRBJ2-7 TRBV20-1 CSAPQSGQLSSYEQYF TGCAGTGCCCCACAGTCGGGACAGTTGAGCTCCTACGAGCAGTACTTC
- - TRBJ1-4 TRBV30 CAWSPRSGKLFF TGTGCCTGGAGCCCTCGGAGTGGAAAACTGTTTTTT
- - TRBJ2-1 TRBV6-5 CASSYPGGSPDNEQFF TGTGCCAGCAGTTACCCGGGCGGTTCCCCTGACAATGAGCAGTTCTTC